The clone carrying this T cell receptor (beta chain) was seen many times. The CDR3 regions of TCR beta were amplified from RNA transcripts. During a first-round RT-PCR of the TCR CDR3, the HTBI primer set was used. TCRdb processed the multiplex PCR reads anew with MiXCR; each CDR3 protein has one entry. The data contain more than 450,000 distinct CDR3 sequences, 20% of them singletons. The data were taken from a study of T cells in Graves' hyperthyroidism and ophthalmopathy. Germline V gene lookup returns CDR1 SGHRS and CDR2 YFSETQ. The length of the CDR3 is 15 residues. The V and J ends lost 3 bases and 10 bases, in that order; junction bases with no gene match: 8.

The source of this sequence is a man in his forties or fifties with Graves' ophthalmopathy. V gene TRBV5-1 combines with J gene TRBJ2-1; 12 nucleotides line up with TRBD2. Sequenced input: blood. Here the CDR3 reads CASSSPSGGAVEQFF. The CDR3 DNA follows: TGCGCCAGCAGCTCTCCTAGCGGGGGGGCTGTAGAGCAGTTCTTC.